The 15 T cell receptor beta chains reported below all come from one sample, sequenced in a study of CD8 T cells in ankylosing spondylitis. General study findings and limits: Seemingly characteristic of ankylosing spondylitis blood was a TCR beta motif consisting of about 8 highly homologous variants.

These receptors have no identified antigens. TCRdb re-called the 5' RACE reads through MiXCR, storing one row per CDR3 protein. The sample lists about 450,000 distinct CDR3 sequences, about 24% seen once, with 0.89% in the top ten. Specimen: blood, either unsorted or a sorted T cell fraction (not recorded which). Receptors were obtained from a male donor with ankylosing spondylitis.

In its sample, this clonotype was seen a few times. The V gene is TRBV7-9, the J gene TRBJ2-7; 7 nucleotides agree with TRBD1. V was clipped by 5 bases and J by 0 bases; unmatched bases: 7. Germline CDR1 is SEHNR and CDR2 is FQNEAQ (reference sequence). CDR3 length equals 15 residues. DNA for the CDR3: TGTGCCAGCAGCAGACCGGGACAGAGCTCCTACGAGCAGTACGTC. This sequence encodes CASSRPGQSSYEQYV.

This clonotype appeared a few times. This chain connects TRBV6-1 to TRBJ2-7; D unclear. The CDR3 totals 12 residues. Germline V lookup: CDR1 MNHNS, CDR2 SASEGT. V lost 10 bases to trimming and J lost 4 bases, with 14 bases between them. The CDR3 sequence is CATGPRQYEQYV. Written as DNA, the CDR3 is TGTGCCACGGGCCCGCGGCAGTACGAGCAGTACGTC.

This clonotype was found a few times. The rearrangement uses TRBV5-6 and TRBJ2-7; D possibly corresponds to TRBD2 (6 bases). Germline CDR1 and CDR2: SGHDT and YYEEEE. The CDR3 contains 14 residues. Trimming took 3 bases from V and 3 from J, leaving 13 bases between them. The CDR3 protein is CASSYRDSNYEQYF. CDR3 DNA: TGTGCCAGCAGCTACCGGGACTCAAACTACGAGCAGTACTTC. The full variable domain, rest sourced from reference TRBV5-6 and TRBJ2-7, is DAGVTQSPTHLIKTRGQQVTLRCSPKSGHDTVSWYQQALGQGPQFIFQYYEEEERQRGNFPDRFSGHQFPNYSSELNVNALLLGDSALYLCASSYRDSNYEQYFGPGTRLTVT.

This clonotype was found a few times. This chain links TRBV24-1 with TRBJ1-2, with unresolved D. V was pared by 3 bases and J by 2 bases, with 12 bases between. The CDR3 has 15 residues. Germline assignment: CDR1 KGHDR and CDR2 SFDVKD. CDR3 DNA sequence: TGTGCCACCAGTGATCGCTCCCCCGGCAACTATGGCTACACCTTC. Translation gives CATSDRSPGNYGYTF.

This chain joins TRBV27 and TRBJ2-7, with 8 bases fitting TRBD2. Germline trimming cut 8 bases from V and 0 bases from J; bases unmatched to any gene: 6. Germline V lookup: CDR1 MNHEY, CDR2 SMNVEV (reference sequence). This CDR3 has 14 residues. CDR3 loop: CASPPAGGSYEQYF. CDR3 bases: TGTGCCAGCCCCCCGGCGGGAGGCTCCTACGAGCAGTACTTC.

The chain joins TRBV7-2 to TRBJ2-1; TRBD1 might be the D (6 bases). Trimming removed 6 bases from V and 2 bases from J, with 17 bases in between. The CDR3 totals 16 residues. CDR1 SGHTA and CDR2 FQGNSA come from the germline V gene. CDR3 sequence: CASSPAGTTTYNEQFF. The CDR3 DNA sequence: TGTGCCAGCAGTCCAGCCGGGACAACTACCTACAATGAGCAGTTCTTC.

The genes are TRBV7-8 and TRBJ1-3; no clear D. The V gene's germline CDR1 is SGHVS and CDR2 FQNEAQ. Trimming cost V 9 bases and J 0 bases, with 18 bases left between them. This CDR3 has 16 amino acids. The CDR3 nucleotides are TGTGCCAGTACCGCGGGCAGGCCAAGCTCTGGAAACACCATATATTTT. Its translation is CASTAGRPSSGNTIYF. The complete variable domain, with remaining parts taken from reference TRBV7-8 and TRBJ1-3, reads GAGVSQSPRYKVAKRGQDVALRCDPISGHVSLFWYQQALGQGPEFLTYFQNEAQLDKSGLPSDRFFAERPEGSVSTLKIQRTQQEDSAVYLCASTAGRPSSGNTIYFGEGSWLTVV.

This clonotype was counted a few times. The chain is built from TRBV7-2 and TRBJ2-7; 7 positions agree with TRBD1. With V trimmed by 3 bases and J by 0 bases, 5 bases remained unmatched. The length of the CDR3 is 15 residues. CDR1 and CDR2 (germline): SGHTA, FQGNSA. DNA of the CDR3: TGTGCCAGCAGCTTTGTACAGGGGAGCTCCTACGAGCAGTACTTC. Encoded protein: CASSFVQGSSYEQYF.

Turning to this clonotype: At one end the junction does not follow the germline gene, possibly because of a read error. This chain's CDR3 is CATSGSSGRASGYEQYF. DNA for the CDR3: TGTGCCACCAGCGGGTCTAGCGGGAGGGCTAGCGGATACGAGCAGTACTTC. The V call is TRBV7-9, the J call TRBJ2-7; 12 bases match TRBD2. Germline V gene lookup returns CDR1 SEHNR and CDR2 FQNEAQ (reference sequence). The CDR3 consists of 17 residues.

This chain joins TRBV28 and TRBJ2-1; 8 bases map to TRBD2. The CDR3 consists of 16 residues. The V gene end was trimmed by 2 bases and the J gene end by 7 bases; junction bases not matched to a gene: 10. The germline gives CDR1 MDHEN, CDR2 SYDVKM. The CDR3 region has the DNA TGTGCCAGCAGTTTAGGGAGCGGGAGCCCTTGGAATGAGCAGTTCTTC. Its translation: CASSLGSGSPWNEQFF. Together with reference TRBV28 and TRBJ2-1, the CDR3 gives the full variable domain: DVKVTQSSRYLVKRTGEKVFLECVQDMDHENMFWYRQDPGLGLRLIYFSYDVKMKEKGDIPEGYSVSREKKERFSLILESASTNQTSMYLCASSLGSGSPWNEQFFGPGTRLTVL.

This rearrangement joins TRBV12-3 or TRBV12-4 to TRBJ2-7, with D unresolved. The germline V and J ends were trimmed by 0 bases and 5 bases, with 11 bases remaining between them. This CDR3 spans 14 amino acids. CDR3 bases: TGTGCCAGCAGTTTAGCGGCACCCACGGACGAGCAGTACTTC. This encodes CASSLAAPTDEQYF.

The V call is TRBV20-1, the J call TRBJ2-7; D assignment may be TRBD1 or TRBD2 (5 bases each). The ends were cut back, 5 bases at V and 6 bases at J, with 8 bases in the middle. CDR1 and CDR2 from the germline V gene are DFQATT and SNEGSKA (reference sequence). This CDR3 is 10 amino acids long. The CDR3 region has the DNA TGCAGTGCTCTGAGGGGCGAGCAGTACTTC. Protein: CSALRGEQYF.

This clonotype was seen a handful of times. CDR3 region: CASGTQELVYGYTF. In nucleotides, the CDR3 is TGTGCCAGCGGGACTCAAGAGTTAGTCTATGGCTACACCTTC. The chain employs TRBV12-3 or TRBV12-4 and TRBJ1-2; tentative D call: TRBD1 (5 bases). The CDR3 loop spans 14 amino acids. The V gene lost 8 bases and the J gene lost 4 bases, with 17 bases spanning the gap.

This clonotype came up a few times. The chain couples TRBV28 to TRBJ2-2; no definite D call. This CDR3 spans 15 amino acids. CDR1 and CDR2 (germline): MDHEN, SYDVKM. Trimming took 4 bases from V and 8 from J, leaving 17 bases between them. The CDR3 DNA reads TGTGCCAGCAGTTCCCCCGGGTCTCATGCGGGGGAGCTGTTTTTT. It translates to CASSSPGSHAGELFF.

The gene calls are TRBV7-2 and TRBJ2-3; possible D gene TRBD2, 6 bases. Germline CDR1 is SGHTA and CDR2 is FQGNSA. V was cut by 1 base and J by 3 bases, with 11 bases left in between. The CDR3 runs to 15 residues. The CDR3 sequence: CASSLEGLPTDTQYF. CDR3 DNA sequence: TGTGCCAGCAGCTTAGAGGGACTTCCGACAGATACGCAGTATTTT.